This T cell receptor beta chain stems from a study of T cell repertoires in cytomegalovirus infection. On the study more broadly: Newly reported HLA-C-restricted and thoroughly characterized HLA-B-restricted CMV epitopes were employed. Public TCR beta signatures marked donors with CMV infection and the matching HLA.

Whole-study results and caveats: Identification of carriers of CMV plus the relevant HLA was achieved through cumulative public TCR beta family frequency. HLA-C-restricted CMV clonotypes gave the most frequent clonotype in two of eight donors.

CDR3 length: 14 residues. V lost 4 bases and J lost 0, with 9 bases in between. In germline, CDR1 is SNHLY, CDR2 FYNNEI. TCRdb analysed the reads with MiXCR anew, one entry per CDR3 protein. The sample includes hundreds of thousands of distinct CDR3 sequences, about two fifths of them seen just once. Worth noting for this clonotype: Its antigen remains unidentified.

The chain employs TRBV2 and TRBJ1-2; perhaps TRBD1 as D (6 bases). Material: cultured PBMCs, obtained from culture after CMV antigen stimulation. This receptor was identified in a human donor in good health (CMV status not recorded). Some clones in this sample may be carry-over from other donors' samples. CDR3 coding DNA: TGTGCCAGCAGTGGACAGGCTGCTAACTATGGCTACACCTTC. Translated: CASSGQAANYGYTF.